Each of the 18 T cell receptor beta chains below was sequenced from the same sample in a study of T cells in Graves' hyperthyroidism and ophthalmopathy. Researchers amplified the TCR beta CDR3 regions from RNA transcripts. TCR CDR3 underwent first-round RT-PCR with the HTBI primer set. TCRdb called the multiplex PCR reads again in MiXCR, with one record for every CDR3 protein. The data show a few hundred thousand distinct CDR3 sequences, about 16% seen once. Sample: blood. The receptors derive from a woman aged 30 to 39 with Graves' ophthalmopathy.

This clonotype was observed a handful of times. The chain combines TRBV7-2 with TRBJ2-3; 14 nucleotides match TRBD2. CDR1 SGHTA and CDR2 FQGNSA come from the germline V gene. V lost 2 bases and J lost 14; bases outside the gene matches: 15. This CDR3 is built from 17 residues. This CDR3 reads CASSLTSSTSGRGLRYF. CDR3 nucleotide sequence: TGTGCCAGCAGCTTAACGTCTTCGACTAGCGGGAGGGGGCTTCGGTATTTT.

This rearrangement joins TRBV10-3 to TRBJ1-5; no clear D gene. The CDR3 length is 12 residues. With 10 bases removed from V and 6 bases from J, the gap between germline ends came to 13 bases. The V gene's germline CDR1 is ENHRY and CDR2 SYGVKD. The CDR3 is CATWEHLQPQHF. The CDR3 region has the DNA TGTGCCACCTGGGAGCATCTTCAGCCCCAGCATTTT.

At least ten counts were recorded for this clonotype. The chain has TRBV6-1 and TRBJ2-3; 7 bases are shared with TRBD1. V was pared by 5 bases and J by 5 bases, with 7 bases of the junction left unmatched. This CDR3 has 14 residues. The germline CDR1 and CDR2 sequences are MNHNS and SASEGT. CDR3 residues: CASSSRDRRDTQYF. The CDR3 DNA sequence: TGTGCCAGCAGTTCCCGGGACAGAAGAGATACGCAGTATTTT.

The chain uses TRBV15 and TRBJ1-2, with D tentatively TRBD1 (5 bases). Germline lookup yields CDR1 LNHNV and CDR2 YYDKDF (reference sequence). The germline V and J ends were trimmed by 1 base and 6 bases, with 12 bases remaining between them. This CDR3 contains 14 residues. CDR3 loop: CATSRGTGEDGYTF. The CDR3 DNA reads TGTGCCACCAGCAGAGGTACAGGTGAAGATGGCTACACCTTC.

This clonotype was recorded at least ten times. The chain joins TRBV11-2 to TRBJ1-1; D is ambiguous. This CDR3 is built from 15 residues. Per the germline V gene, CDR1 is SGHAT and CDR2 is FQNNGV. V was pared by 2 bases and J by 0 bases, with 10 bases between. The CDR3 region has the DNA TGTGCCAGCAGCTTACAGAGAAATATGAACACTGAAGCTTTCTTT. As protein: CASSLQRNMNTEAFF.

The CDR3 DNA is TGTGCCAGCAGCCCCATGGCAGATACGCAGTATTTT. Its translation is CASSPMADTQYF. V usage is TRBV9 and J usage is TRBJ2-3; D remains unclear. The CDR3 totals 12 residues. Looked up from germline, CDR1 is SGDLS and CDR2 is YYNGEE. V was cut by 4 bases and J by 4 bases, with 7 bases left in between.

In its sample, this clonotype was seen many times. The rearrangement joins TRBV18 to TRBJ2-5; tentative D call: TRBD2 (6 bases). V dropped 3 bases and J dropped 5 bases, with 16 bases sitting between them. The germline V gene encodes CDR1 KGHSH and CDR2 LQKENI. This CDR3 region has 15 residues. The CDR3 loop reads CASSPNAAGGETQYF. CDR3 nucleotide sequence: TGTGCCAGCTCACCTAATGCAGCGGGTGGGGAGACCCAGTACTTC.

J is TRBJ2-5 and V is TRBV29-1; no reliable D call. V lost 4 bases and J lost 2, with 8 bases in between. The CDR3 has 12 amino acids. Germline V lookup: CDR1 SQVTM, CDR2 ANQGSEA. CDR3 region: CSVGQLQETQYF. The CDR3 DNA reads TGCAGCGTTGGCCAACTACAAGAGACCCAGTACTTC.

Many counts were recorded for this clonotype. The J gene is TRBJ1-5, the V gene TRBV27, with 7 nucleotides matching TRBD1. This CDR3 is built from 17 residues. Germline V CDR1 and CDR2: MNHEY, SMNVEV (reference sequence). V gave up 4 bases and J gave up 3 bases; unmatched junction bases: 12. The CDR3 reads CASSSSRGGGFNQPQHF. The CDR3 coding sequence is TGTGCCAGCAGTTCTAGCAGGGGGGGCGGTTTCAATCAGCCCCAGCATTTT.

The sample holds many counts of this clonotype. The chain joins TRBV2 to TRBJ1-1, with TRBD1 as a possible D gene (5 bases). The V end lost 7 bases, the J end lost 3 bases, and 12 bases lay between the germline ends. CDR3 length equals 13 residues. The germline V gene encodes CDR1 SNHLY and CDR2 FYNNEI. The CDR3 nucleotides are TGTGCCAGCATGGGGGTCCGGGACACTGAAGCTTTCTTT. As protein: CASMGVRDTEAFF.

This clonotype showed up many times. This sequence joins TRBV6-2 or TRBV6-3 and TRBJ2-7; 10 bases are shared with TRBD2. Trimming took 5 bases from V and 3 from J; bases not matched to a gene: 10. Germline V CDR1 and CDR2: MNHEY, SVGEGT. The CDR3 runs 16 residues. The CDR3 reads CASSERLAGPGYEQYF. The CDR3 DNA is TGTGCCAGCAGTGAGAGACTAGCGGGTCCAGGCTACGAGCAGTACTTC.

This clonotype was seen repeatedly, ten times or more. CDR3 DNA: TGTGCCAGCAGCTTAAAAATCCGGGCCACCGAGGACGAGCAGTACTTC. Translated, it gives CASSLKIRATEDEQYF. The gene calls are TRBV7-3 and TRBJ2-7; D is uncertain. The CDR3 covers 16 residues. CDR1 is SGHTA, CDR2 FQGTGA, per germline. Trimming removed 1 base at V and 5 bases at J, with 18 bases between.

In this sample, this clonotype turned up many times. This sequence joins TRBV30 and TRBJ1-5; D unclear. This CDR3 has 11 residues. The V and J ends lost 0 bases and 6 bases respectively, with 3 bases between them. CDR1 GTSNPN and CDR2 SVGIG come from the germline V gene (reference sequence). DNA for the CDR3: TGTGCCTGGAGTGTCGGTCAGCCCCAGCATTTT. As protein: CAWSVGQPQHF.

This clonotype was seen repeatedly, ten times or more. The V call is TRBV5-1, the J call TRBJ1-1; 8 bases agree with TRBD1. Trimming took 7 bases from V and 2 from J; bases not matched to a gene: 4. Per the germline V gene, CDR1 is SGHRS and CDR2 is YFSETQ. The CDR3 sequence is 13 residues long. The CDR3 loop is CASGQGGNTEAFF. The CDR3 DNA is TGCGCCAGCGGACAGGGTGGAAACACTGAAGCTTTCTTT.

In its sample, this clonotype was seen a few times. The chain carries TRBV29-1 and TRBJ2-1; perhaps TRBD2 as D (5 bases). Germline V gives CDR1 SQVTM, CDR2 ANQGSEA. There are 17 residues in the CDR3. Trimming removed 3 bases at V and 1 base at J, with 19 bases between. CDR3 residues: CSVDGSSSTKSYNEQFF. As DNA, the CDR3 is TGCAGCGTTGACGGGTCGTCTAGCACGAAATCCTACAATGAGCAGTTCTTC.

The V call is TRBV5-1, the J call TRBJ1-1, with D uncertain. The CDR3 sequence is 16 residues long. Germline V CDR1 and CDR2: SGHRS, YFSETQ. The germline V and J ends were trimmed by 4 bases and 2 bases, with 18 bases remaining between them. In nucleotides, the CDR3 is TGCGCCAGCAGCCCCATGAGGGTCGATGTTAACACTGAAGCTTTCTTT. Protein product: CASSPMRVDVNTEAFF. Looking up the rest from reference TRBV5-1 and TRBJ1-1 gives the full variable domain: KAGVTQTPRYLIKTRGQQVTLSCSPISGHRSVSWYQQTPGQGLQFLFEYFSETQRNKGNFPGRFSGRQFSNSRSEMNVSTLELGDSALYLCASSPMRVDVNTEAFFGQGTRLTVV.

The J gene is TRBJ1-1, the V gene TRBV12-3 or TRBV12-4, with 7 bases identical to TRBD1. V shed 6 bases, J shed 1 base, and the junction held 8 bases outside the gene matches. The CDR3 is 15 amino acids. This chain's CDR3 is CASRITGVGNTEAFF. DNA for the CDR3: TGTGCCAGCAGGATCACAGGGGTGGGGAACACTGAAGCTTTCTTT.

The chain employs TRBV5-5 and TRBJ1-1, with D perhaps TRBD1 (6 bases). This CDR3 is 14 amino acids long. CDR1 is SGHKS, CDR2 YYEKEE, per germline (reference sequence). The V gene lost 4 bases and the J gene lost 0 bases, with 10 bases spanning the gap. The CDR3: CASSMTGLNTEAFF. CDR3 DNA sequence: TGTGCCAGCAGCATGACAGGCCTGAACACTGAAGCTTTCTTT.